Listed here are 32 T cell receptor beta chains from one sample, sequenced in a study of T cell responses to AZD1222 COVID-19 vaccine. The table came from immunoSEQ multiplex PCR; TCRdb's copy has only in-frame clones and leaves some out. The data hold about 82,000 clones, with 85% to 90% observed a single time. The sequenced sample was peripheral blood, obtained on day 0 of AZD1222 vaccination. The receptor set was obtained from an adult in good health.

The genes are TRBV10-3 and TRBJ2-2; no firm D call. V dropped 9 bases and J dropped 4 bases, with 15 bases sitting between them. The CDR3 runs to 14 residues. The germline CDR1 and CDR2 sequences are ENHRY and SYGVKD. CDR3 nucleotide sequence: TGTGCCATGGCCCGTGGCTACGGCACCGGGGAGCTGTTTTTT. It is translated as CAMARGYGTGELFF.

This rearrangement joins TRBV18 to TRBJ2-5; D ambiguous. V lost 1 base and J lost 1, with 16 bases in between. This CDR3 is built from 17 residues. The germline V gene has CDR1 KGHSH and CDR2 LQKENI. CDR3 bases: TGTGCCAGCTCACCACGTCCCGCCGGGCTACCCCAAGAGACCCAGTACTTC. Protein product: CASSPRPAGLPQETQYF.

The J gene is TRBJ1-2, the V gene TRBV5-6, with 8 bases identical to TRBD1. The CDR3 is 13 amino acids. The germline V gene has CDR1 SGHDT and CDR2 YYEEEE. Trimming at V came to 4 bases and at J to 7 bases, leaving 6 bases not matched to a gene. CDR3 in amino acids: CASSVGRGLGYTF. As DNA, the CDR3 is TGTGCCAGCAGCGTCGGCAGGGGGCTTGGCTACACCTTC. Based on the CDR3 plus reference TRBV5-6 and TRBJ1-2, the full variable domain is DAGVTQSPTHLIKTRGQQVTLRCSPKSGHDTVSWYQQALGQGPQFIFQYYEEEERQRGNFPDRFSGHQFPNYSSELNVNALLLGDSALYLCASSVGRGLGYTFGSGTRLTVV.

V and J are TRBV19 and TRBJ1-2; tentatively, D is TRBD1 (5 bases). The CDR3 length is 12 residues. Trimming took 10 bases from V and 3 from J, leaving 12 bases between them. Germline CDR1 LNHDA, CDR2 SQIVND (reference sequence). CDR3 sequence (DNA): TGTGCCACTACAAAGGGGCACTATGGCTACACCTTC. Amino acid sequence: CATTKGHYGYTF.

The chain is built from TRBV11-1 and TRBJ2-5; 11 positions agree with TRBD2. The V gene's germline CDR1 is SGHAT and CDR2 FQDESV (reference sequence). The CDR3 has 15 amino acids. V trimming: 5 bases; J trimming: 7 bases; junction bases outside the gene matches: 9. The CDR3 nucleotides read TGTGCCAGCAGCCCAATAGCGGGGGGGCCGGGGACCCAGTACTTC. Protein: CASSPIAGGPGTQYF.

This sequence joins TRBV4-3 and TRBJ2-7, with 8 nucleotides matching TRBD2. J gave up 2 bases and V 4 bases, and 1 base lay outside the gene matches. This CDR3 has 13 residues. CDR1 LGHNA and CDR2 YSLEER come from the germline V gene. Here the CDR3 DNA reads TGCGCCAGCAGCCCGGGAGGGGCCTACGAGCAGTACTTC. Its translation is CASSPGGAYEQYF.

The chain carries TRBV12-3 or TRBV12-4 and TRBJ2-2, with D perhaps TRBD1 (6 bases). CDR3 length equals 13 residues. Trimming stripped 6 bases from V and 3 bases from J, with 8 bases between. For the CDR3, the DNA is TGTGCCAGCAGCCGACAGGACACCGGGGAGCTGTTTTTT. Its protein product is CASSRQDTGELFF.

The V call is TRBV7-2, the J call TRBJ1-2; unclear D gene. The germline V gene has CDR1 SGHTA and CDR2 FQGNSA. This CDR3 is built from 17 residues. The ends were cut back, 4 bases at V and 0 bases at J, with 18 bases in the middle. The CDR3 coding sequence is TGTGCCAGCAGCTATACCGCTCAATCTTTCCCTAACTATGGCTACACCTTC. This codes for CASSYTAQSFPNYGYTF.

CDR3 protein: CASSEPYTDTQYF. CDR3 bases: TGTGCCAGCAGTGAACCCTACACAGATACGCAGTATTTT. The J gene is TRBJ2-3, the V gene TRBV2, with D unresolved. The CDR3 extends over 13 amino acids. V lost 2 bases, J lost 2 bases, and 5 bases lay in between. Germline V lookup: CDR1 SNHLY, CDR2 FYNNEI. Filled out from reference TRBV2 and TRBJ2-3, the complete variable domain reads EPEVTQTPSHQVTQMGQEVILRCVPISNHLYFYWYRQILGQKVEFLVSFYNNEISEKSEIFDDQFSVERPDGSNFTLKIRSTKLEDSAMYFCASSEPYTDTQYFGPGTRLTVL.

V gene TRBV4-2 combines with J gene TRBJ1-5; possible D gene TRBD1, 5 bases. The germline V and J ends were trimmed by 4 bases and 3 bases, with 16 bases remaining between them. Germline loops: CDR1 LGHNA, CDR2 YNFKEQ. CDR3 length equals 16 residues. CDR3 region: CASSPLGRGPNQPQHF. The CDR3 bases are TGTGCCAGCAGCCCGCTGGGGAGGGGTCCCAATCAGCCCCAGCATTTT.

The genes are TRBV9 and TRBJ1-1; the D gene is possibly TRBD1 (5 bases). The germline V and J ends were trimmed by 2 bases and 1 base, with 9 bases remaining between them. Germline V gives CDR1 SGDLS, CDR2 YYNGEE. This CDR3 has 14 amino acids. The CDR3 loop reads CASSVSGTNTEAFF. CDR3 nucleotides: TGTGCCAGCAGCGTGTCCGGGACGAACACTGAAGCTTTCTTT.

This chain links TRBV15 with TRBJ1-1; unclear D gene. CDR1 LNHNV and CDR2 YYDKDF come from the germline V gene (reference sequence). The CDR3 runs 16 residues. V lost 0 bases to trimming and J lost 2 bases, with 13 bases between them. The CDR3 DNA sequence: TGTGCCACCAGCAGAGATCAATCGAGGGCTAACACTGAAGCTTTCTTT. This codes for CATSRDQSRANTEAFF.

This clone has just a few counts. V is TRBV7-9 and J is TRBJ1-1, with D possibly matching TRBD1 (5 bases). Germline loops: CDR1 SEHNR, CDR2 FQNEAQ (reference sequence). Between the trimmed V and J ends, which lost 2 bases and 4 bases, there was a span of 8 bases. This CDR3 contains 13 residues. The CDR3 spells CASSLYQGTEAFF. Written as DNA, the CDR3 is TGTGCCAGCAGCTTATATCAGGGCACTGAAGCTTTCTTT.

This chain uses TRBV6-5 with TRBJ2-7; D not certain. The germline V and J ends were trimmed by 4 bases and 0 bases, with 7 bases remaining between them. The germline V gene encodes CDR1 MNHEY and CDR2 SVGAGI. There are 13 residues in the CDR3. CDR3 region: CASSSVSSYEQYF. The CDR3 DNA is TGTGCCAGCAGTTCAGTTAGCTCCTACGAGCAGTACTTC.

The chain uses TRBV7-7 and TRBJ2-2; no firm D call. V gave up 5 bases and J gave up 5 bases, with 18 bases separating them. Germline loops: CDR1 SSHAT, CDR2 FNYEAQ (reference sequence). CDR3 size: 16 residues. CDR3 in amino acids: CASSLVPGGWTGELFF. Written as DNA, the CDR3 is TGTGCCAGCAGCCTCGTCCCAGGCGGATGGACCGGGGAGCTGTTTTTT.

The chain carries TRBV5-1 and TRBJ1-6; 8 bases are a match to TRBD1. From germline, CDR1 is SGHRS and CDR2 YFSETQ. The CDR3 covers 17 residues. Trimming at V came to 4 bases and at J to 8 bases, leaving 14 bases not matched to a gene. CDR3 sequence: CASSGAGQGGGDSPLHF. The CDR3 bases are TGCGCCAGCAGCGGAGCCGGACAGGGAGGAGGCGATTCACCCCTCCACTTT. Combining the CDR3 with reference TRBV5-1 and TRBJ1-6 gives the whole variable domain KAGVTQTPRYLIKTRGQQVTLSCSPISGHRSVSWYQQTPGQGLQFLFEYFSETQRNKGNFPGRFSGRQFSNSRSEMNVSTLELGDSALYLCASSGAGQGGGDSPLHFGNGTRLTVT.

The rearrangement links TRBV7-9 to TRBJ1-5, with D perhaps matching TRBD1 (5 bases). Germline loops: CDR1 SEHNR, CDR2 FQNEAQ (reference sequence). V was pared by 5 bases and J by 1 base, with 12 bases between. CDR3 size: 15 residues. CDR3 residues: CASSEPGRSNQPQHF. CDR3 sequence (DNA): TGTGCCAGCAGCGAGCCGGGACGGAGCAATCAGCCCCAGCATTTT.

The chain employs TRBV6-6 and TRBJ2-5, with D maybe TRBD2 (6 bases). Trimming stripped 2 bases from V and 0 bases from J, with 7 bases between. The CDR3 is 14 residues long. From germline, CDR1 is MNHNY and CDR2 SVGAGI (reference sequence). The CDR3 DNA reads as TGTGCCAGCAGTTACGGGGGGAACCAAGAGACCCAGTACTTC. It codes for CASSYGGNQETQYF.

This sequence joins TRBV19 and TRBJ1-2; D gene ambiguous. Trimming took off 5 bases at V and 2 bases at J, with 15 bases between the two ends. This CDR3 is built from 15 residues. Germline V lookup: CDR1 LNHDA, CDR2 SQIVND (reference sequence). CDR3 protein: CASSPMTTVNYGYTF. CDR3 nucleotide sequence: TGTGCCAGTAGTCCTATGACGACGGTAAACTATGGCTACACCTTC.

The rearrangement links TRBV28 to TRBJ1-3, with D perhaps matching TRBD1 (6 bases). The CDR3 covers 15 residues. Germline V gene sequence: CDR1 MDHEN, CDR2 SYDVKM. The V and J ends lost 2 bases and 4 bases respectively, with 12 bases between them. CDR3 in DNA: TGTGCCAGCAGTTTAGGGGGCGCCCCCGGAAACACCATATATTTT. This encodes CASSLGGAPGNTIYF.

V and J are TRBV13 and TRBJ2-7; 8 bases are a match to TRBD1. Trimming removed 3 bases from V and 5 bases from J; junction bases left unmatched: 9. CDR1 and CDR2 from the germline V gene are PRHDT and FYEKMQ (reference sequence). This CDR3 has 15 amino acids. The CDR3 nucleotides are TGTGCCAGCAGCTTTCCAGGGGGCGGCTTCCACGAGCAGTACTTC. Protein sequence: CASSFPGGGFHEQYF.

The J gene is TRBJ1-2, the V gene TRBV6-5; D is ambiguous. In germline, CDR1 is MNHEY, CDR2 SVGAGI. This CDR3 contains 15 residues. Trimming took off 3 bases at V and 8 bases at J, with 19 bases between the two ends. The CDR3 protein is CASSYGFGFNRGYTF. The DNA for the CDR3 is TGTGCCAGCAGTTATGGTTTCGGGTTTAATCGCGGCTACACCTTC.

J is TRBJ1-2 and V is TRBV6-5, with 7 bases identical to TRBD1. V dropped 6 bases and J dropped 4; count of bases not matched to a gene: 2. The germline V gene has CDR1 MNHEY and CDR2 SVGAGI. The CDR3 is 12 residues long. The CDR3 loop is CASRDRPYGYTF. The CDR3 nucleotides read TGTGCCAGCAGGGACAGGCCCTATGGCTACACCTTC.

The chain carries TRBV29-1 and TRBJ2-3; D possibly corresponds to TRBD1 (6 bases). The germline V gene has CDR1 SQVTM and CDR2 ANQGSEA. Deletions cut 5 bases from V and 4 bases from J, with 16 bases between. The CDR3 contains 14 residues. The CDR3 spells CSVLFLGQPDTQYF. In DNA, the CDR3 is TGCAGCGTTTTGTTCCTCGGACAGCCAGATACGCAGTATTTT.

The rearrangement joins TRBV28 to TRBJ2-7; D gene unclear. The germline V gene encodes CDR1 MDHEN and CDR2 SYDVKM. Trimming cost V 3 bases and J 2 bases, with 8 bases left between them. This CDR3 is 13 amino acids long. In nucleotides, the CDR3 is TGTGCCAGCAGTTTCAGGAGCACCTACGAGCAGTACTTC. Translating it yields CASSFRSTYEQYF.

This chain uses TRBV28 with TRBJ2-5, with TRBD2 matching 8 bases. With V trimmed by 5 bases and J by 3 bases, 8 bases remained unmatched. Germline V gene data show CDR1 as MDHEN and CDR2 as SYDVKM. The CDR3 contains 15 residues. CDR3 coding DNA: TGTGCCAGCAGTGCACTCCTCGGGGGGGAAGAGACCCAGTACTTC. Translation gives CASSALLGGEETQYF.

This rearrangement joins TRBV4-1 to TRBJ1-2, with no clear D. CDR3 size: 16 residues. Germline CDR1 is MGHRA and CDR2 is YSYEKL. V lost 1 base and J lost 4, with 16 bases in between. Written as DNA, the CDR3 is TGCGCCAGCAGCCAAGGTGGAGCAGCTCCTTTCTATGGCTACACCTTC. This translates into CASSQGGAAPFYGYTF.

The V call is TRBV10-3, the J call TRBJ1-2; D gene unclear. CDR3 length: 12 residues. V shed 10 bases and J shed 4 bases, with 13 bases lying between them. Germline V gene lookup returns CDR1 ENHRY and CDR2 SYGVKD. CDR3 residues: CATQDVAYGYTF. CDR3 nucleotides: TGTGCCACCCAGGACGTTGCCTATGGCTACACCTTC.

CDR3 coding DNA: TGTGCCAGCAGTTACGGGTCCTTTAGCACAGATACGCAGTATTTT. Its protein is CASSYGSFSTDTQYF. V and J are TRBV6-5 and TRBJ2-3; D not resolved. With 2 bases removed from V and 0 bases from J, the gap between germline ends came to 9 bases. Per germline, CDR1 MNHEY and CDR2 SVGAGI. The CDR3 runs to 15 residues.

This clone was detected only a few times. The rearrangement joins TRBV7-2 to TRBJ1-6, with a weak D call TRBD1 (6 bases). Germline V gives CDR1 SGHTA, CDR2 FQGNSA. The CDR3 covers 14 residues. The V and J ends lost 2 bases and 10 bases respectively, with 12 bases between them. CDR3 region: CASSLRRGESPLHF. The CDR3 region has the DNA TGTGCCAGCAGCTTAAGAAGGGGGGAGTCACCCCTCCACTTT.

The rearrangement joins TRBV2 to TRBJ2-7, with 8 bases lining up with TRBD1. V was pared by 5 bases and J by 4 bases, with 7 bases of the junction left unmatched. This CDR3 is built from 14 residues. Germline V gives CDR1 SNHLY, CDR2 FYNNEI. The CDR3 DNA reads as TGTGCCAGCAGTAGGGACAGGTCCCCTTACGAGCAGTACTTC. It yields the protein CASSRDRSPYEQYF.

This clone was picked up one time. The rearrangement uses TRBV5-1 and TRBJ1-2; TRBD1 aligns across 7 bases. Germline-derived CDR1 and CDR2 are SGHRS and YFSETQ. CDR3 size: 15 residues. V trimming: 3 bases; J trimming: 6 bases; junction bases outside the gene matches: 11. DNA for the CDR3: TGCGCCAGCAGCTGGGGACAGAACCTAAGGGATGGCTACACCTTC. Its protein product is CASSWGQNLRDGYTF. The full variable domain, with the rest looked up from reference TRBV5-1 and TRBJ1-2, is KAGVTQTPRYLIKTRGQQVTLSCSPISGHRSVSWYQQTPGQGLQFLFEYFSETQRNKGNFPGRFSGRQFSNSRSEMNVSTLELGDSALYLCASSWGQNLRDGYTFGSGTRLTVV.